Listed below are T cell receptor beta chains from one sample, sequenced in a study of chemoradiotherapy in HPV16-positive cancers. Assay used: immunoSEQ multiplex PCR; TCRdb lists only in-frame clones, some missing. The sample carries about 32,000 clones, 70% to 90% recorded once. The material sequenced was blood, taken from a patient who underwent chemoradiotherapy. These TCRs come from a human donor with HPV-associated anogenital cancer. Each CDR3 is given with its conserved first and last residue. D genes are given only for firm matches. The size entry is marked missing in some rows and otherwise reads once, few, many or a size class.

TRBD1,TRBJ2-7,NA,TRBV28,14,CASSLGTGAYEQYF,TGTGCCAGCAGTTTAGGGACAGGAGCCTACGAGCAGTACTTC
NA,TRBJ1-2,NA,TRBV6-1,14,CASSEAGDSWGYTF,TGTGCCAGCAGTGAAGCGGGGGACTCTTGGGGCTACACCTTC
NA,TRBJ1-1,once,TRBV28,14,CASSLAVALREAFF,TGTGCCAGCAGTTTAGCGGTGGCCCTTCGGGAAGCTTTCTTT
NA,TRBJ1-3,NA,TRBV13,17,CASSLETGPDSGNTIYF,TGTGCCAGCAGCTTAGAGACGGGGCCAGACTCTGGAAACACCATATATTTT
NA,TRBJ1-2,NA,TRBV5-1,13,CASSFGGSAGYTF,TGCGCCAGCAGCTTCGGGGGCTCGGCCGGCTACACCTTC
NA,TRBJ2-1,once,TRBV7-9,15,CASSSGDTPSEEQFF,TGTGCCAGCAGCTCCGGGGACACCCCCTCAGAGGAGCAGTTCTTC
TRBD2,TRBJ2-5,NA,TRBV13,16,CASSTRLAGFEETQYF,TGTGCCAGCAGCACAAGACTAGCGGGATTCGAAGAGACCCAGTACTTC
NA,TRBJ1-3,NA,TRBV10-1,17,CASSDFGPFGTGNTIYF,TGCGCCAGCAGTGATTTTGGGCCCTTCGGAACTGGAAACACCATATATTTT
NA,TRBJ1-2,NA,TRBV28,14,CASSFVTDNYGYTF,TGTGCCAGCAGTTTCGTAACCGATAACTATGGCTACACCTTC
NA,TRBJ2-7,NA,TRBV30,12,CAWSVQYYEQYF,TGTGCCTGGAGTGTTCAGTATTACGAGCAGTACTTC
NA,TRBJ2-2,NA,TRBV6-5,15,CASSYSPGRGGELFF,TGTGCCAGCAGTTACTCGCCAGGCAGGGGCGGGGAGCTGTTTTTT
NA,TRBJ1-1,NA,TRBV5-1,13,CASRREGVTEAFF,TGCGCCAGCAGGCGAGAGGGGGTAACTGAAGCTTTCTTT
NA,TRBJ2-5,NA,TRBV6-5,14,CASRPRGGRETQYF,TGTGCCAGCAGGCCTCGAGGGGGAAGAGAGACCCAGTACTTC
TRBD1,TRBJ1-2,NA,TRBV10-3,15,CAISAGQGVIYGYTF,TGTGCCATCAGTGCCGGACAGGGGGTTATCTATGGCTACACCTTC
TRBD2,TRBJ2-1,NA,TRBV19,16,CASSFRLAGGFNEQFF,TGTGCCAGTAGTTTCAGACTAGCGGGGGGCTTCAATGAGCAGTTCTTC
NA,TRBJ1-2,NA,TRBV6-5,13,CASRTPGHYGYTF,TGTGCCAGCAGAACCCCCGGACATTATGGCTACACCTTC
NA,TRBJ2-3,NA,TRBV29-1,14,CSVETGIRTDTQYF,TGCAGCGTTGAAACAGGGATTCGGACAGATACGCAGTATTTT
NA,TRBJ1-3,NA,TRBV5-4,15,CASSLVGTSGNTIYF,TGTGCCAGCAGCTTGGTAGGAACCTCTGGAAACACCATATATTTT
NA,TRBJ1-1,NA,TRBV19,16,CASSILRGRMNTEAFF,TGTGCCAGTAGTATCCTCAGGGGACGGATGAACACTGAAGCTTTCTTT
NA,TRBJ1-3,NA,TRBV29-1,13,CSGIRGTGNTIYF,TGCAGCGGAATCAGGGGAACTGGAAACACCATATATTTT
TRBD2,TRBJ2-3,NA,TRBV13,15,CASSLGGGSTDTQYF,TGTGCCAGCAGCTTAGGCGGGGGGTCGACAGATACGCAGTATTTT
NA,TRBJ1-1,NA,TRBV19,14,CASSITGAVTEAFF,TGTGCCAGTAGTATCACCGGGGCGGTCACTGAAGCTTTCTTT
NA,TRBJ1-1,NA,TRBV7-8,15,CASSLGAGAGTEAFF,TGTGCCAGCAGCTTAGGTGCAGGGGCGGGCACTGAAGCTTTCTTT
TRBD1,TRBJ2-6,once,TRBV10-3,14,CAISTGAGANVLTF,TGTGCCATCAGTACAGGGGCTGGGGCCAACGTCCTGACTTTC
TRBD1,TRBJ1-4,NA,TRBV7-2,14,CASSTRQGREKLFF,TGTGCCAGCAGCACCCGACAGGGGCGGGAAAAACTGTTTTTT
NA,TRBJ1-1,NA,TRBV18,13,CASSQGWDTEAFF,TGTGCCAGCTCACAGGGATGGGACACTGAAGCTTTCTTT
NA,TRBJ2-3,NA,TRBV5-1,14,CASSLIPSTDTQYF,TGCGCCAGCAGCTTAATTCCTAGCACAGATACGCAGTATTTT
TRBD2,TRBJ2-1,NA,TRBV7-6,15,CASTTPAGVSNEQFF,TGTGCCAGCACCACCCCGGCGGGAGTATCTAATGAGCAGTTCTTC
TRBD1,TRBJ1-1,few,TRBV4-1,13,CASSQVTGVEAFF,TGCGCCAGCAGCCAGGTGACAGGGGTTGAAGCTTTCTTT
NA,TRBJ1-3,NA,TRBV4-1,18,CASSRSQRAGTSGNTIYF,TGCGCCAGCAGCCGTAGTCAGAGGGCAGGGACCTCTGGAAACACCATATATTTT
NA,TRBJ2-3,NA,TRBV27,17,CASSLEPWGHSTDTQYF,TGTGCCAGCAGTTTAGAGCCGTGGGGCCATAGCACAGATACGCAGTATTTT
TRBD1,TRBJ1-2,once,TRBV6-1,14,CASDSGTANYGYTF,TGTGCCAGCGATTCTGGGACAGCGAACTATGGCTACACCTTC
NA,TRBJ1-5,NA,TRBV2,17,CASSVPHWVYSNQPQHF,TGTGCCAGCAGTGTCCCGCATTGGGTCTATAGCAATCAGCCCCAGCATTTT
NA,TRBJ2-3,NA,TRBV19,15,CASRNKIDSTDTQYF,TGTGCCAGTAGGAACAAAATCGACAGTACAGATACGCAGTATTTT
NA,TRBJ1-6,NA,TRBV4-1,15,CASMGTSSYNSPLHF,TGCGCCAGCATGGGGACAAGCTCCTATAATTCACCCCTCCACTTT
NA,TRBJ1-4,NA,TRBV15,12,CATSGGDEKLFF,TGTGCCACCTCAGGCGGCGATGAAAAACTGTTTTTT
NA,TRBJ1-5,NA,TRBV2,14,CAPLHGVVRQPQHF,TGTGCCCCCCTCCACGGGGTCGTAAGGCAGCCCCAGCATTTT
NA,TRBJ1-1,once,TRBV6-1,13,CASRLQVNTEAFF,TGTGCCAGCAGGCTACAGGTGAACACTGAAGCTTTCTTT